These T cell receptor beta chains were read from a single sample in a study of early T cells in non-severe SARS-CoV-2 infection. TCRdb processed the 5' RACE reads anew with MiXCR; each CDR3 protein has one entry. The sample contains about 64,000 distinct CDR3 sequences, roughly a sixth of which appear only once. This material consisted of whole blood, taken at baseline. The receptors were gathered from an adult who was a healthcare worker with PCR-confirmed SARS-CoV-2 infection or an uninfected control (not recorded which). CDR3s include the opening cysteine and the closing phenylalanine or tryptophan. Fields, in order: CDR3 protein, V gene.

CDR3 protein: CAWTGSTDTQYF; V gene: TRBV30
CDR3 protein: CASSGTYGYTF; V gene: TRBV6-5
CDR3 protein: CASSSSGTGSYNEQFF; V gene: TRBV12-3/TRBV12-4
CDR3 protein: CATSDHNTDTQYF; V gene: TRBV24-1
CDR3 protein: CASSYGTNNSPLHF; V gene: TRBV6-2/TRBV6-3
CDR3 protein: CASSLGSTGANYGYTF; V gene: TRBV7-9
CDR3 protein: CATSDPLAGGKDEQFF; V gene: TRBV24-1
CDR3 protein: CASSTGQGRDGYTF; V gene: TRBV27
CDR3 protein: CASSYITISGANVLTF; V gene: TRBV6-2/TRBV6-3
CDR3 protein: CASRGQDPYEQYF; V gene: TRBV3-1
CDR3 protein: CSARDQLGPNTEAFF; V gene: TRBV20-1
CDR3 protein: CASSQAGFDSPLHF; V gene: TRBV18
CDR3 protein: CASSPQDRRNTGELFF; V gene: TRBV4-3
CDR3 protein: CASSRSLREKLFF; V gene: TRBV7-7
CDR3 protein: CASGSANTGELFF; V gene: TRBV7-9